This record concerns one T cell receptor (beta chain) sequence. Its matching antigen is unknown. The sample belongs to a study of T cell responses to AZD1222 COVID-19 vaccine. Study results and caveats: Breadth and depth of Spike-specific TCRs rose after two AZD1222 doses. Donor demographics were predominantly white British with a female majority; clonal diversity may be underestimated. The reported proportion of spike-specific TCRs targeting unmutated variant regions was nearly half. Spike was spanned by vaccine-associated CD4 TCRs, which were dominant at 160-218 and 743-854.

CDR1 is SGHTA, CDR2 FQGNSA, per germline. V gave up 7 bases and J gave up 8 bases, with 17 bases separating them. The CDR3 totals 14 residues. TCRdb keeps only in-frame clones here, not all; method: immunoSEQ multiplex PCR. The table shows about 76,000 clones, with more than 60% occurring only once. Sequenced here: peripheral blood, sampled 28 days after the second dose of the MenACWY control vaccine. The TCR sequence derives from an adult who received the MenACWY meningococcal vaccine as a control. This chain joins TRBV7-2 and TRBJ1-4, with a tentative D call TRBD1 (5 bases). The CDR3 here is CASTSEAGREKLFF. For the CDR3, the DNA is TGTGCCAGCACCTCGGAAGCAGGGAGGGAAAAACTGTTTTTT.